The rows below give T cell receptor beta chains drawn from one sample of a study of early T cells in non-severe SARS-CoV-2 infection. TCRdb passed the 5' RACE reads through MiXCR, listing each CDR3 protein once. The sample lists tens of thousands of distinct CDR3 sequences, under 8.5% occurring once. The source material was whole blood, sampled at baseline. The receptors come from an adult who was a healthcare worker with PCR-confirmed SARS-CoV-2 infection or an uninfected control (not recorded which). Both conserved end residues are part of each CDR3. A D gene is named only where the DNA matches it firmly. Some rows mark clone size as missing; the rest say once, few, many or name a class of expanded clone.

v_gene: TRBV7-2; abundance: many; j_gene: TRBJ1-3; d_gene: NA; CDR3nt: TGTGCCAGCAGCTTAGTCGGGACGAGTTACTCTGGAAACACCATATATTTT; CDR3aa: CASSLVGTSYSGNTIYF
v_gene: TRBV10-3; abundance: many; j_gene: TRBJ1-4; d_gene: NA; CDR3nt: TGTGCCACCCAGCAGGGGCTAACATCAACTAATGAAAAACTGTTTTTT; CDR3aa: CATQQGLTSTNEKLFF
v_gene: TRBV6-1; abundance: NA; j_gene: TRBJ1-2; d_gene: NA; CDR3nt: TGTGCCAGCAGTGCTTGGGGACTCCCAGTAGGCGGCTACACCTTC; CDR3aa: CASSAWGLPVGGYTF
v_gene: TRBV20-1; abundance: NA; j_gene: TRBJ2-5; d_gene: TRBD1; CDR3nt: TGCAGTGCGTTGGGACAGGCGAGGACCCAGTACTTC; CDR3aa: CSALGQARTQYF
v_gene: TRBV2; abundance: NA; j_gene: TRBJ2-2; d_gene: TRBD2; CDR3nt: TGTGCCAGCATAGCGGGGGACACCGGGGAGCTGTTTTTT; CDR3aa: CASIAGDTGELFF
v_gene: TRBV9; abundance: many; j_gene: TRBJ1-5; d_gene: TRBD1; CDR3nt: TGTGCCAGCAGCCCCACGGGACAGGGGGGCGGTCAGCCCCAGCATTTT; CDR3aa: CASSPTGQGGGQPQHF
v_gene: TRBV7-8; abundance: NA; j_gene: TRBJ2-3; d_gene: NA; CDR3nt: TGTGCCAGCAGCTTAGAGGGGTATCGCACAGATACGCAGTATTTT; CDR3aa: CASSLEGYRTDTQYF
v_gene: TRBV7-2; abundance: many; j_gene: TRBJ2-1; d_gene: TRBD2; CDR3nt: TGTGCCAGCACCCGGACTAGCGGGGCCCACAATGAGCAGTTCTTC; CDR3aa: CASTRTSGAHNEQFF
v_gene: TRBV7-2; abundance: NA; j_gene: TRBJ1-2; d_gene: NA; CDR3nt: TGTGCCAGCAGCTCAAGGGTTTTTAATGGCTACACCTTC; CDR3aa: CASSSRVFNGYTF
v_gene: TRBV20-1; abundance: NA; j_gene: TRBJ2-7; d_gene: NA; CDR3nt: TGCAGTGCTAGAGGGGGGACACCTTCCTACGAGCAGTACTTC; CDR3aa: CSARGGTPSYEQYF
v_gene: TRBV20-1; abundance: many; j_gene: TRBJ2-5; d_gene: NA; CDR3nt: TGCAGTGCTCCGACCAGGGTCCCTTTCCCAACCCAGTACTTC; CDR3aa: CSAPTRVPFPTQYF
v_gene: TRBV28; abundance: many; j_gene: TRBJ2-7; d_gene: NA; CDR3nt: TGTGCCAGCAGTTTACCCCCTCCGGGACACCCCCGGCAGTACTTC; CDR3aa: CASSLPPPGHPRQYF
v_gene: TRBV7-9; abundance: many; j_gene: TRBJ2-1; d_gene: TRBD2; CDR3nt: TGTGCCAGCAGCTTATCACTAGCGGGGGGTGATGAGCAGTTCTTC; CDR3aa: CASSLSLAGGDEQFF
v_gene: TRBV29-1; abundance: many; j_gene: TRBJ2-7; d_gene: NA; CDR3nt: TGCAGCGTTGAAGGGGGCAACTCCTACGAGCAGTACTTC; CDR3aa: CSVEGGNSYEQYF
v_gene: TRBV20-1; abundance: many; j_gene: TRBJ1-1; d_gene: TRBD1; CDR3nt: TGCAGTGTTAGTCAGGGGGCAGCCACTGAAGCTTTCTTT; CDR3aa: CSVSQGAATEAFF
v_gene: TRBV13; abundance: NA; j_gene: TRBJ1-1; d_gene: NA; CDR3nt: TGTGCCAGCAGCTTAGGCTCCCTGGGTCAGGGTACTGAAGCTTTCTTT; CDR3aa: CASSLGSLGQGTEAFF
v_gene: TRBV7-2; abundance: few; j_gene: TRBJ2-7; d_gene: NA; CDR3nt: TGTGCCAGCAGCTTAGTGGGCGGGAACGAGCAGTACTTC; CDR3aa: CASSLVGGNEQYF
v_gene: TRBV12-3/TRBV12-4; abundance: many; j_gene: TRBJ2-7; d_gene: NA; CDR3nt: TGTGCCAGCAGTTCTCGCTTTGGACAGCACAACTACGAGCAGTACTTC; CDR3aa: CASSSRFGQHNYEQYF
v_gene: TRBV6-1; abundance: few; j_gene: TRBJ1-5; d_gene: NA; CDR3nt: TGTGCCAGCAACGTACAGGGCGGGGGGCAGCCCCAGCATTTT; CDR3aa: CASNVQGGGQPQHF
v_gene: TRBV20-1; abundance: many; j_gene: TRBJ2-5; d_gene: NA; CDR3nt: TGCAGTGCTACTCCCATGGGACGGCCACAAGAGACCCAGTACTTC; CDR3aa: CSATPMGRPQETQYF
v_gene: TRBV5-6; abundance: many; j_gene: TRBJ1-2; d_gene: NA; CDR3nt: TGTGCCAGCAGCTTTCAGGCCCCCTATGGCTACACCTTC; CDR3aa: CASSFQAPYGYTF
v_gene: TRBV29-1; abundance: many; j_gene: TRBJ2-2; d_gene: NA; CDR3nt: TGCAGCGTGGCGGGGAGATGGGAGACCGGGGAGCTGTTTTTT; CDR3aa: CSVAGRWETGELFF
v_gene: TRBV5-5; abundance: many; j_gene: TRBJ2-3; d_gene: NA; CDR3nt: TGTGCCAGCAGCTCCGGCACAGATACGCAGTATTTT; CDR3aa: CASSSGTDTQYF
v_gene: TRBV12-3/TRBV12-4; abundance: NA; j_gene: TRBJ2-3; d_gene: TRBD2; CDR3nt: TGTGCCAGCGCCCGTCGGGGGGGCAGAGATACGCAGTATTTT; CDR3aa: CASARRGGRDTQYF
v_gene: TRBV7-2; abundance: many; j_gene: TRBJ2-6; d_gene: NA; CDR3nt: TGTGCCAGCAGCTTAAGGGGCGGACATCTCCCTGGGGCCAACGTCCTGACTTTC; CDR3aa: CASSLRGGHLPGANVLTF
v_gene: TRBV20-1; abundance: many; j_gene: TRBJ1-5; d_gene: NA; CDR3nt: TGCAGTGCTAGAGCCTTTAGGGGTTCTCGCAATCAGCCCCAGCATTTT; CDR3aa: CSARAFRGSRNQPQHF
v_gene: TRBV4-2; abundance: few; j_gene: TRBJ1-5; d_gene: NA; CDR3nt: TGTGCCAGCAGCCAAGAAGGCAGCCCCAATCAGCCCCAGCATTTT; CDR3aa: CASSQEGSPNQPQHF
v_gene: TRBV4-3; abundance: few; j_gene: TRBJ2-7; d_gene: TRBD1; CDR3nt: TGCGCCAGCAGCCAAGCCGTCGGGACAGTCTCCTACGAGCAGTACTTC; CDR3aa: CASSQAVGTVSYEQYF
v_gene: TRBV29-1; abundance: many; j_gene: TRBJ2-7; d_gene: NA; CDR3nt: TGCAGCGTTGAAGATGATGAGGGAACCTACGAGCAGTACTTC; CDR3aa: CSVEDDEGTYEQYF
v_gene: TRBV25-1; abundance: many; j_gene: TRBJ1-2; d_gene: NA; CDR3nt: TGTGCCAGCAGTGACTATGGCTACACCTTC; CDR3aa: CASSDYGYTF
v_gene: TRBV7-6; abundance: many; j_gene: TRBJ2-3; d_gene: TRBD2; CDR3nt: TGTGCCAGCAGCTTGATAGGACTAGCGGGGGGGCCTCCAGATACGCAGTATTTT; CDR3aa: CASSLIGLAGGPPDTQYF
v_gene: TRBV4-3; abundance: many; j_gene: TRBJ2-1; d_gene: NA; CDR3nt: TGCGCCAGCAGCCAACGCAGCTACAATGAGCAGTTCTTC; CDR3aa: CASSQRSYNEQFF
v_gene: TRBV20-1; abundance: many; j_gene: TRBJ2-3; d_gene: TRBD1; CDR3nt: TGCAGTGCCAAACATGGACAGGGAGGAGATACGCAGTATTTT; CDR3aa: CSAKHGQGGDTQYF
v_gene: TRBV6-2/TRBV6-3; abundance: NA; j_gene: TRBJ1-1; d_gene: NA; CDR3nt: TGTGCCAGCAGTTACCTGTTCCGAAGGGGTTACACTGAAGCTTTCTTT; CDR3aa: CASSYLFRRGYTEAFF
v_gene: TRBV6-2/TRBV6-3; abundance: NA; j_gene: TRBJ2-1; d_gene: NA; CDR3nt: TGTGCCAGCAGTTACTTGACTAATGTCGATGAGCAGTTCTTC; CDR3aa: CASSYLTNVDEQFF
v_gene: TRBV29-1; abundance: NA; j_gene: TRBJ2-3; d_gene: TRBD2; CDR3nt: TGCAGCGCTCGACCGGATCCGGGACTAGCGGGGGGGCAGTATTTT; CDR3aa: CSARPDPGLAGGQYF
v_gene: TRBV5-6; abundance: NA; j_gene: TRBJ1-1; d_gene: NA; CDR3nt: TGTGCCAGCAGCTTGGATGGCCCTGAAGCTTTCTTT; CDR3aa: CASSLDGPEAFF
v_gene: TRBV11-3; abundance: NA; j_gene: TRBJ2-5; d_gene: TRBD1; CDR3nt: TGTGCCAGCAGCCCTGGACAGGGGGAAGAGACCCAGTACTTC; CDR3aa: CASSPGQGEETQYF
v_gene: TRBV7-9; abundance: NA; j_gene: TRBJ1-4; d_gene: TRBD1; CDR3nt: TGTGCCAGCAGCCCGCCCGGGACAGGGCTTGAAAAACTGTTTTTT; CDR3aa: CASSPPGTGLEKLFF